This T cell receptor beta chain emerged from a study of CD8 T cells in Susac syndrome (dated by TCRdb to about 2019). Turning to the overall study: Among the Susac syndrome patients who were sequenced, clinically active disease was present in over 5 and clinical remission was observed in eight. At the time of blood withdrawal, Susac syndrome patients were either therapy-naive, taking corticosteroids (with some also receiving IVIg), or on IVIg alone. Repertoire sequencing was used to test whether CD8+ T cell activation and differentiation in Susac syndrome was antigen driven. Beyond this particular receptor, the publication reports: The CD4+ T cell repertoire of patients with Susac syndrome showed no detectable clonal expansion. The number of individuals in the TCR sequencing and HLA analysis was acknowledged as relatively small.

With respect to this clonotype: The antigen this receptor binds is unknown. No much larger clone is present one base from it, and per-base qualities are unavailable.

RNA was extracted with the RNeasy kit and about 0.5 to 1 ug was reverse transcribed using random hexamers. The immunoSEQ multiplex PCR assay, covering 54 Vbeta and 13 Jbeta segments, was used to amplify TCR beta CDR3 regions. Bias from PCR amplification was corrected by using a synthetic template baseline for primer optimization and for computational correction. The published analysis was carried out like this. Only productive sequences were kept, with reads annotated to V, D and J genes according to IMGT and analyzed in immunoSEQ Analyzer. To calculate clonality, Shannon entropy was normalized by log2 of the number of productive unique sequences and then subtracted from one. Public and private clones were assessed among the 100 most prevalent clones of each patient and control. Clones were defined as Susac-specific when absent from the healthy and MS cohorts, from over 950 published viral clones and from other ImmuneACCESS disease sequences. TCRdb reran the public reads through fastp at Q25 and MiXCR, keeping productive beta chains. Rows merge per CDR3 protein into single entries with the most common DNA and genes. The V and J calls reflect TCRdb's pipeline rather than the authors' work. Within this sample are approximately 190,000 distinct CDR3 sequences, with more than 90% of them counted one time only. The ten top clones hold approximately 0.1% of the sample.

Taken from the germline V gene (reference sequence), the CDR1 and CDR2 loops are GTSNPN and SVGIG. Counted from cysteine to phenylalanine, this CDR3 has 13 amino acids. The kept DNA is CDR3 alone, 39 bases in frame from the first base. V and J lose 3 bases and 1 base, and a span of 9 bases separates them. Peripheral blood CD8+ and CD4+ T cells from healthy donors, Susac syndrome patients and multiple sclerosis patients were profiled by high-throughput TCR beta sequencing. The Susac syndrome patients fulfilled recently defined diagnostic criteria for definite or probable disease. Bulk CD8+ and CD4+ T cells were purified magnetically by negative isolation, whereas CD8+ TEMRA cells were enriched by FACS. Blood was collected in EDTA tubes and processed within 24 hours, with PBMCs isolated through density gradient centrifugation. PBMCs intended for TCR sequencing were cryopreserved in liquid nitrogen and were subsequently thawed in a 37 degrees C water bath. Purity of sorted or isolated CD4+, CD8+ and CD8+ TEMRA cells was at least 90%.

The receptor's source is a human donor with Susac syndrome. In this chain, TRBV30 is recombined with TRBJ1-1; no D segment can be confidently identified. Sequences were obtained from CD4+ T cells from PBMCs. The sequenced DNA is TGTGCCTGGAGGAAACATTCGAACACTGAAGCTTTCTTT. This is translated as CAWRKHSNTEAFF.